What follows is one TCR beta chain and its context. PCR employed 60 Vbeta and 13 Jbeta primers. This table comes from immunoSEQ multiplex PCR, and its TCRdb copy is limited to in-frame clones, with some not included. The data contain around 80,000 clones, around 78% of them singletons. Germline V gene lookup returns CDR1 MGHRA and CDR2 YSYEKL. This CDR3 region has 18 residues. J was trimmed by 5 bases and V by 0 bases; bases with no gene match: 9. The sample comes from a study of cytomegalovirus exposure and HLA in healthy donors. V is TRBV4-1 and J is TRBJ2-1; 11 bases align to TRBD2. What was sequenced was PBMCs. The TCR originated in a man in his forties in good health and CMV-seronegative. The CDR3 DNA follows: TGCGCCAGCAGCCAAGATCCCCCTTTACTAGCGGGGGACAATGAGCAGTTCTTC. Translating gives CASSQDPPLLAGDNEQFF.